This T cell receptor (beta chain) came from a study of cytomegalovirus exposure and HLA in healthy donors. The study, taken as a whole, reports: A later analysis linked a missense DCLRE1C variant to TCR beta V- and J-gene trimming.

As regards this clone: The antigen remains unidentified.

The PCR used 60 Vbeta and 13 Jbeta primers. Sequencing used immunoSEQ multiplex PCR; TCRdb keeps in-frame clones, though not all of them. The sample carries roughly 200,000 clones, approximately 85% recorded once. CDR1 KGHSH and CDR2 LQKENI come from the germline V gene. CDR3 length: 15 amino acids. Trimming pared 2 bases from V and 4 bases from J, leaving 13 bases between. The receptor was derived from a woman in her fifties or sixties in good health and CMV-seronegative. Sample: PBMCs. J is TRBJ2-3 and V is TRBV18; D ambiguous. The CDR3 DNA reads TGTGCCAGCTCACCAAGAGTATCCCGCGCAGATACGCAGTATTTT. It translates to CASSPRVSRADTQYF.